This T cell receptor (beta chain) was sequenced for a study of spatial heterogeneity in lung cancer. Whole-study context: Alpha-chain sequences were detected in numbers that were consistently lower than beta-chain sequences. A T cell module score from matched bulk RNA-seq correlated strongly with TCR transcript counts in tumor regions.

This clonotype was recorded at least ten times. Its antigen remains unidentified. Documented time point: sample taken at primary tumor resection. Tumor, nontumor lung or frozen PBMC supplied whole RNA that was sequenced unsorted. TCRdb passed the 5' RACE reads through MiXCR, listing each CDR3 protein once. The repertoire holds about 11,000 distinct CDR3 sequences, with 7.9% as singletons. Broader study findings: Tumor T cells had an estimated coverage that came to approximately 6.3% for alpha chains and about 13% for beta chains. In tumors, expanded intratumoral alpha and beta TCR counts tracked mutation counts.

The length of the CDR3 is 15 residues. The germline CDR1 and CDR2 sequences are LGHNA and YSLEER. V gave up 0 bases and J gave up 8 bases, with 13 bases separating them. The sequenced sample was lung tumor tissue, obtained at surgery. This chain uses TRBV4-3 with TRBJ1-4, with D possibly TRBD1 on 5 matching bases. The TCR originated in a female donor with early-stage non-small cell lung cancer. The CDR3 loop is CASSQDDYEGEKLFF. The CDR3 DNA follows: TGCGCCAGCAGCCAAGATGATTACGAGGGGGAAAAACTGTTTTTT.